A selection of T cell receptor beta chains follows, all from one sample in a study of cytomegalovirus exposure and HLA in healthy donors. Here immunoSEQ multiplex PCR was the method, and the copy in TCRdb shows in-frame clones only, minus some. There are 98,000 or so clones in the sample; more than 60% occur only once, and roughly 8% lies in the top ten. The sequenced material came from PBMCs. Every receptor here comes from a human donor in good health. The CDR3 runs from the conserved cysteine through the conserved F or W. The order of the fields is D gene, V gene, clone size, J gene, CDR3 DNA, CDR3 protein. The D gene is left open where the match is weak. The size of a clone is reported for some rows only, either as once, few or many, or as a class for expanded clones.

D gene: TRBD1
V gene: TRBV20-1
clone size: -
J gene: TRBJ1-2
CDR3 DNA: TGCAGTGTCCCACAGGGGTATGGCTACACCTTC
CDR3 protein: CSVPQGYGYTF

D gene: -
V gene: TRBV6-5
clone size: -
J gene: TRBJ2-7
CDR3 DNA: TGTGCCGTCTGGACTATCCCCATCTACGAGCAGTACTTC
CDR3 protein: CAVWTIPIYEQYF

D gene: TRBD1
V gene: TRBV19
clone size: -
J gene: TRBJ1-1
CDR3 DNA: TGTGCCAGTACGTTGAATAACAGGGGGCGGACTGAAGCTTTCTTT
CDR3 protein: CASTLNNRGRTEAFF

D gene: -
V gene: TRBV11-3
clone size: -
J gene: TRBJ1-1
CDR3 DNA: TGTGCCAGCAGCTTAGGAGGCCTACCGAACACTGAAGCTTTCTTT
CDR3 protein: CASSLGGLPNTEAFF

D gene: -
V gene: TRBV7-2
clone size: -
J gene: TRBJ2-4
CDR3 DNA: TGTGCCTCCCAACCATCGGTTCATCAGGCGAAAAAAAACATTCAGTACTTC
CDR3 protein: CASQPSVHQAKKNIQYF

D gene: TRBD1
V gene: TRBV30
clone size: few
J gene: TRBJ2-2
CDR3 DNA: TGTGCCTGGACAAGGGCAGGGGGGAACACCGGGGAGCTGTTTTTT
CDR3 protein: CAWTRAGGNTGELFF

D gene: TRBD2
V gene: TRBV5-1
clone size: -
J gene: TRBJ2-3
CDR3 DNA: TGCGCCAGCAGCTTGCGAACTAGCGGGGGCACAGATACGCAGTATTTT
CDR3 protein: CASSLRTSGGTDTQYF

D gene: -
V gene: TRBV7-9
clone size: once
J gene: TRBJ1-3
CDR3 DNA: TGTGCCAGCAGCCATGCAGGGGACACTAGCTCTGGAAACACCATATATTTT
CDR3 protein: CASSHAGDTSSGNTIYF

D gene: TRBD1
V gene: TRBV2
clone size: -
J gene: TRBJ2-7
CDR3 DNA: TGTGCCAGCAGTGAACAACAGGGGGCCTACGAGCAGTACTTC
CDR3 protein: CASSEQQGAYEQYF

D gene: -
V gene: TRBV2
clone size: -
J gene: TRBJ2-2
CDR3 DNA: TGTGCCAGCAGTTCGGTAGCGTCGAACACCGGGGAGCTGTTTTTT
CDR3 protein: CASSSVASNTGELFF

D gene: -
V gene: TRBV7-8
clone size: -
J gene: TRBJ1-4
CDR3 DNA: TGTGCCAGCAGCTTAGCCAAGACAGGCTGGAATGAAAAACTGTTTTTT
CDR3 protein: CASSLAKTGWNEKLFF

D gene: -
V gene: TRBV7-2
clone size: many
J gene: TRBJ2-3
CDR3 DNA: TGTGCCAGCAGCTTAAACCCCAGGGATACGCAGTATTTT
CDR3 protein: CASSLNPRDTQYF

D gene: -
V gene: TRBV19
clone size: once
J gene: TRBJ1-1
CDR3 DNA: TGTGCCAGTAGTGCAACAGGGTTGGTCACTGAAGCTTTCTTT
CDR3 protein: CASSATGLVTEAFF

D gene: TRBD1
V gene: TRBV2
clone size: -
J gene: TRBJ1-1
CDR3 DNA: TGTGCCGGGCAGGGGGTACTCATGAACACTGAAGCTTTCTTT
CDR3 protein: CAGQGVLMNTEAFF

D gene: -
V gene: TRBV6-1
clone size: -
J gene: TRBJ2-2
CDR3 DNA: TGTGCCAGCAGTGAAATAGGGGGGGGCACCGGGGAGCTGTTTTTT
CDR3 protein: CASSEIGGGTGELFF

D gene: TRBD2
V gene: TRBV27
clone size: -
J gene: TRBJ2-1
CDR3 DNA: TGTGCCAGCTCTACCAGGACTAGCGGGAGCCAGCATGAGCAGTTCTTC
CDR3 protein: CASSTRTSGSQHEQFF

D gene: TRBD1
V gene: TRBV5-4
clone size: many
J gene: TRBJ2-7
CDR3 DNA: TGTGCCAGCAGCTTGGTTGGACAGGACGGCGAGCAGTACTTC
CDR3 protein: CASSLVGQDGEQYF

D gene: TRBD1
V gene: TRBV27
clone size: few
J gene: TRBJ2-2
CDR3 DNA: TGTGCCAGCAGTTTACGGGACAGGGACGAACACCGGGGAGCTGTTTTT
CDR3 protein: CASSLRDRDEHRGAVF

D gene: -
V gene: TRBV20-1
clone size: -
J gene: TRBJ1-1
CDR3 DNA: TGCAGTGTTAGGTCTAACACTGAAGCTTTCTTT
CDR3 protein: CSVRSNTEAFF

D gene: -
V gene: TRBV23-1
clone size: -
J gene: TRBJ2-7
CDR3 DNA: TGCGCCAGCAGAGGAGGGGAGCAGTACTTC
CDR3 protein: CASRGGEQYF

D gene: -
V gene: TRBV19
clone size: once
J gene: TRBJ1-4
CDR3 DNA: TGTGCCAGTAGTATTACCAGGGTTCCAAAACTGTTTTTT
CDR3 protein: CASSITRVPKLFF

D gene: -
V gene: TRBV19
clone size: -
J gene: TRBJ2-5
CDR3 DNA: TGTGCCAGTAGTAAAGGACAGCAAGAGACCCAGTACTTC
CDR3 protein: CASSKGQQETQYF

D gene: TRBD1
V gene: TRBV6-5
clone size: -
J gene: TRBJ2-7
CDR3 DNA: TGTGCCAGCAGGAACAGGGGGAGTCTCGACGAGCAGTACTTC
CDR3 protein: CASRNRGSLDEQYF

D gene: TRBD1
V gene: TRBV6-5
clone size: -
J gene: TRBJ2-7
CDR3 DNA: TGTGCCAGCAAAAAGGGGGCTGGGCAGTACTTC
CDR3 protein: CASKKGAGQYF

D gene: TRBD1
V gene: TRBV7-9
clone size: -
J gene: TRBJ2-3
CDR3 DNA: TGTGCCAGCAACAGACAGGGCCCGCCAGATACGCAGTATTTT
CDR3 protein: CASNRQGPPDTQYF

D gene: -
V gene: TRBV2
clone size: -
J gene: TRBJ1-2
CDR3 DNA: TGTGCCAGCAAATTCGGTGGCTATGGCTACACCTTC
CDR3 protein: CASKFGGYGYTF

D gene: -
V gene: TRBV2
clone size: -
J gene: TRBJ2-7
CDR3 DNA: TGTGCCAGCAGGCGAGACAGTTACGAGCAGTACTTC
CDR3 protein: CASRRDSYEQYF

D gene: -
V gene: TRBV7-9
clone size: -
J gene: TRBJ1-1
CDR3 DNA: TGTGCCAGCAGCTTAGTACAGGGGAACACTGAAGCTTTCTTT
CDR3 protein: CASSLVQGNTEAFF

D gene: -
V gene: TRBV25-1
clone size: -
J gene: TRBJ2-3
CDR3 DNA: TGTGCCAGCAGTGAAGGGGCAAACTTGGGGGATACGCAGTATTTT
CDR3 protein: CASSEGANLGDTQYF

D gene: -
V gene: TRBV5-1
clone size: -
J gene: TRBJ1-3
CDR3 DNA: TGCGCCAGCAGCTTGTCAGGGATCTCTGGAAACACCATATATTTT
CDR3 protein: CASSLSGISGNTIYF

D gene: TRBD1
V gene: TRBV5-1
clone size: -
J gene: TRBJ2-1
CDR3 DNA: TGCGCCAGCAGCTTAAACAGGGGCTCCTACAATGAGCAGTTCTTC
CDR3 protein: CASSLNRGSYNEQFF

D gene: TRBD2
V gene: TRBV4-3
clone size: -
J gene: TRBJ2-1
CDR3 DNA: TGCGCCAGCAGCCTACAAGTTTCAAGCGGGGGGTACAATGAGCAGTTCTTC
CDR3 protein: CASSLQVSSGGYNEQFF

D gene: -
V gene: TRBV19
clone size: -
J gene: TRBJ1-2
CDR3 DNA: TGTGCCAGTAGGCCGCCGGTATCCATTAACTATGGCTACACCTTC
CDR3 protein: CASRPPVSINYGYTF

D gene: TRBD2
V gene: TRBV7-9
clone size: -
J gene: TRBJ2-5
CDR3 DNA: TGTGCCAGCAGCCCCGGAGCGCTAGCGGGAGAAGTAGAGACCCAGTACTTC
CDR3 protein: CASSPGALAGEVETQYF

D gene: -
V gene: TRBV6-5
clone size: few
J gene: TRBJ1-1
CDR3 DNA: TGTGCCAGCAGTCGCCCGGGGACTGAAGCTTTCTTT
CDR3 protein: CASSRPGTEAFF

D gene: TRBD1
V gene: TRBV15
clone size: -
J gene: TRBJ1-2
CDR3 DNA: TGTGCCACCAGCGGATCCGGGACAGGGGTGGCCTATGGCTACACCTTC
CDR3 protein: CATSGSGTGVAYGYTF

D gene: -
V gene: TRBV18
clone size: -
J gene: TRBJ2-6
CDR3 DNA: TGTGCCAGCTCACCCCTCGGGGCCAACGTCCTGACTTTC
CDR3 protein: CASSPLGANVLTF

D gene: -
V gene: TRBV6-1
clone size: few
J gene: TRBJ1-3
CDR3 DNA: TGTGCCAGCAGTGAACAGGGTCTGGGAAACACCATATATTTT
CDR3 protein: CASSEQGLGNTIYF

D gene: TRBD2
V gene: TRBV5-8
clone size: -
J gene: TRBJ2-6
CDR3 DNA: TGTGCCAGCAGCCCTCGACTAGCGGGCTTCTCTGGGGCCAACGTCCTGACTTTC
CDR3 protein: CASSPRLAGFSGANVLTF

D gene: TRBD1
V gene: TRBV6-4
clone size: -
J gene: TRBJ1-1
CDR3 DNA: TGTGCCAGCAGCACAGGACAGGGGCGTCGAGCTTTCTTT
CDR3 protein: CASSTGQGRRAFF

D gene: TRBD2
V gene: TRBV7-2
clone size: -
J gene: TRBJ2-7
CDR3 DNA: TGTGCCAGCAGCTTAGTAGCGGGAGGTCTCTACGAGCAGTACTTC
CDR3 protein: CASSLVAGGLYEQYF

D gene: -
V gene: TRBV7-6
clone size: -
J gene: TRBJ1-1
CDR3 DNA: TGTGCCAGCAGCTTAGGTACAGCTAACACTGAAGCTTTCTTT
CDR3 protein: CASSLGTANTEAFF

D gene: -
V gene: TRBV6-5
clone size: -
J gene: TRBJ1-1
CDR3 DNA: TGTGCCAGCAGTAACCGTGGGCTTAACACTGAAGCTTTCTTT
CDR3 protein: CASSNRGLNTEAFF

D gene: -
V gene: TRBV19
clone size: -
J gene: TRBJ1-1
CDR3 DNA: TGTGCCAGTAGTGTCTTACATCGGGGGGGGTACACTGAAGCTTTCTTT
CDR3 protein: CASSVLHRGGYTEAFF

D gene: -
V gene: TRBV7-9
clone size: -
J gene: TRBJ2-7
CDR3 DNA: TGTGCCAGCAGCAGCGGAGCAGAGAATTACGAGCAGTACTTC
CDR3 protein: CASSSGAENYEQYF

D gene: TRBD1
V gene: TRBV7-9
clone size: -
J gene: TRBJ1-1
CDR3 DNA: TGTGCCAGCAGCCGGCAGGGGGACACTGAAGCTTTCTTT
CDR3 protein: CASSRQGDTEAFF

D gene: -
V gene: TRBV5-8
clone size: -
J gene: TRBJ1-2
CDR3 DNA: TGTGCCAGCAGCTTGGCTCGGGTCGGGTATGGCTACACCTTC
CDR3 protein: CASSLARVGYGYTF

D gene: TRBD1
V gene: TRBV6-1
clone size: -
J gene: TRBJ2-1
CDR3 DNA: TGTGCCAGCAAAGCAGGGGGCTTGGGTGAGCAGTTCTTC
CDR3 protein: CASKAGGLGEQFF

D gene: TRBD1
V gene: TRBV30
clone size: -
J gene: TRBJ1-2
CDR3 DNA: TGTGCCTGGGGGACAGGGTTGGGGCAAGTCTATGGCTACACCTTC
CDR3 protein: CAWGTGLGQVYGYTF

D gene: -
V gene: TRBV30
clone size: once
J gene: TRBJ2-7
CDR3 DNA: TGTGCCTGGAGGTCAGCCTACGAGCAGTACTTC
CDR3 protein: CAWRSAYEQYF

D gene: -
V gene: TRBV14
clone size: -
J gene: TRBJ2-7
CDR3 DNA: TGTGCCAGCAGCCAAGAAGTCCAGGCGACCTACGAGCAGTACTTC
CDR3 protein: CASSQEVQATYEQYF

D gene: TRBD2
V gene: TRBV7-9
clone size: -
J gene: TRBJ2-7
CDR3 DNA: TGTGCCAGCAGCTACCCAGGGACTAGCGGGAGTGGTACGAGCGAGCAGTACTTC
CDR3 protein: CASSYPGTSGSGTSEQYF

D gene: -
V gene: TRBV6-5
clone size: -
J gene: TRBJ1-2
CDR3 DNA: TGTGCCAGCAGTGAATTTACAAGCTATGGCTACACCTTC
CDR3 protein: CASSEFTSYGYTF

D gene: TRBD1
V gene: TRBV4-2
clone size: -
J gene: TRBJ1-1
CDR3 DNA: TGTGCCAGCAGCGCTGGGACAGGGGGCCGGAACACTGAAGCTTTCTTT
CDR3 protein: CASSAGTGGRNTEAFF

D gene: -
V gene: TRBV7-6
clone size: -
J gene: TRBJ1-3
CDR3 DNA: TGTGCCAGCAGCTATACAGGGATCGGAAACACCATATATTTT
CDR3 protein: CASSYTGIGNTIYF